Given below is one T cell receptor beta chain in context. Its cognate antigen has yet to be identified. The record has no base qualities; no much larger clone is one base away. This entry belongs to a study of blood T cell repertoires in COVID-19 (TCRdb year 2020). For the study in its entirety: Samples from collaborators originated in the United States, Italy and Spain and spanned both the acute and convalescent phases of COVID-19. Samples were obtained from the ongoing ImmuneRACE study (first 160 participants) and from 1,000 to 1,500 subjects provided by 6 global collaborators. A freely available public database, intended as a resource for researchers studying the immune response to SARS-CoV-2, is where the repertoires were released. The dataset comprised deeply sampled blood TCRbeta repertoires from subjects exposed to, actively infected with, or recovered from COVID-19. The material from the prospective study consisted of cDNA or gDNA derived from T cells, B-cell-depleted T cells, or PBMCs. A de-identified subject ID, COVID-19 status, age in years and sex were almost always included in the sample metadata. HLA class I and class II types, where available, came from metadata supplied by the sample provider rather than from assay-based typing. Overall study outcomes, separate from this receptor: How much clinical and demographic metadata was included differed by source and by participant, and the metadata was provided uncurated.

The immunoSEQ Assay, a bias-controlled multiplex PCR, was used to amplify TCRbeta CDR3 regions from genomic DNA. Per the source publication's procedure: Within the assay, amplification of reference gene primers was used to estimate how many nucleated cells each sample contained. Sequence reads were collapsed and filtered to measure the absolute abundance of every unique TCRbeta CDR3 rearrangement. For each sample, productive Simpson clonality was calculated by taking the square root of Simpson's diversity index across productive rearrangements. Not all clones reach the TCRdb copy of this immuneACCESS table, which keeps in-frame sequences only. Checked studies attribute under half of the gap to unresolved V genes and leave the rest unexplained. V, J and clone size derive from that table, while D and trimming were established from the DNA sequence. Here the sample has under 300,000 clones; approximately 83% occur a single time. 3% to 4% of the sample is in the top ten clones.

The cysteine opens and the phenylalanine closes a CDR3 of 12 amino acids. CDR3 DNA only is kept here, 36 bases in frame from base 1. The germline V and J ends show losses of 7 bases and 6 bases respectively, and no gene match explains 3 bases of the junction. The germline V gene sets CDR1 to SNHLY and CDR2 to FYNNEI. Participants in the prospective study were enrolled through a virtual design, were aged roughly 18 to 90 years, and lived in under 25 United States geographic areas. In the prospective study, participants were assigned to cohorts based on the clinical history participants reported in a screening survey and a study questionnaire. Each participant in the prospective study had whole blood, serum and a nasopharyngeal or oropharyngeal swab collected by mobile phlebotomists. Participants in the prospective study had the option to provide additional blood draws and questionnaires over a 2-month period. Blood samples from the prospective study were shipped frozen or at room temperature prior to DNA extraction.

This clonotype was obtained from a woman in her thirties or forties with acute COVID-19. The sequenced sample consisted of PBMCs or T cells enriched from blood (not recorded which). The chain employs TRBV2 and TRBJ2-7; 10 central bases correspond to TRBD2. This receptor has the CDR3 CASNLAGVEQYF. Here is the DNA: TGTGCCAGCAACCTAGCGGGAGTCGAGCAGTACTTC.